These 26 T cell receptor beta chains share one sample of origin, sequenced in a study of shared clonotypes between healthy human individuals. Clones were sequenced by immunoSEQ multiplex PCR, and TCRdb holds only the in-frame ones, with some missing. The repertoire holds some 2,400,000 clones, with approximately 94% as singletons. Material for sequencing was naive CD4+ T cells sorted from blood. Sample subset: CD45RA+ positively selected. All receptors derive from a man younger than 35 in good health.

V usage is TRBV7-9 and J usage is TRBJ1-1; a possible D gene is TRBD1 (5 bases). Germline-derived CDR1 and CDR2 are SEHNR and FQNEAQ (reference sequence). The CDR3 is 13 residues long. V lost 7 bases and J lost 5, with 14 bases in between. CDR3 sequence reads: CASNPSGGTEAFF. The CDR3 coding sequence is TGTGCCAGCAACCCATCCGGGGGGACTGAAGCTTTCTTT. Full variable domain (rest looked up from reference TRBV7-9 and TRBJ1-1): DTGVSQNPRHKITKRGQNVTFRCDPISEHNRLYWYRQTLGQGPEFLTYFQNEAQLEKSRLLSDRFSAERPKGSFSTLEIQRTEQGDSAMYLCASNPSGGTEAFFGQGTRLTVV.

V is TRBV2 and J is TRBJ1-4; 7 bases are shared with TRBD1. The CDR3 consists of 15 residues. In germline, CDR1 is SNHLY, CDR2 FYNNEI. With 4 bases clipped from V and 0 bases from J, the junction kept 2 bases outside the gene matches. The CDR3 loop is CASSAQGATNEKLFF. The DNA for the CDR3 is TGTGCCAGCAGTGCTCAGGGGGCAACTAATGAAAAACTGTTTTTT. The full variable domain, with the rest looked up from reference TRBV2 and TRBJ1-4, is EPEVTQTPSHQVTQMGQEVILRCVPISNHLYFYWYRQILGQKVEFLVSFYNNEISEKSEIFDDQFSVERPDGSNFTLKIRSTKLEDSAMYFCASSAQGATNEKLFFGSGTQLSVL.

This chain links TRBV9 with TRBJ2-2; tentatively, D is TRBD1 or TRBD2 (6 bases each). This CDR3 comprises 14 residues. The V and J ends lost 4 bases and 5 bases respectively, with 12 bases between them. The germline V gene has CDR1 SGDLS and CDR2 YYNGEE. The CDR3 sequence is CASSQEGGTGELFF. The CDR3 nucleotides are TGTGCCAGCAGCCAGGAAGGGGGGACCGGGGAGCTGTTTTTT.

The V gene is TRBV25-1, the J gene TRBJ1-2, with D maybe TRBD1 (5 bases). The germline gives CDR1 MGHDK, CDR2 SYGVNS. The CDR3 covers 16 residues. The V gene lost 8 bases and the J gene lost 4 bases, with 23 bases spanning the gap. The CDR3 spells CASSPTGGSQIYGYTF. DNA of the CDR3: TGTGCCAGCTCTCCCACCGGGGGGAGCCAGATCTATGGCTACACCTTC.

A word on this clone: The same CDR3 also results from other DNA sequences found in this sample. This chain connects TRBV18 to TRBJ2-2; D gene ambiguous. From germline, CDR1 is KGHSH and CDR2 LQKENI. The CDR3 is 12 amino acids. V was clipped by 3 bases and J by 3 bases, with 2 bases between them. For the CDR3, the DNA is TGTGCCAGCTCACCTGACACCGGGGAGCTGTTTTTT. Translation gives CASSPDTGELFF.

This clone appeared once. The sample contains more than one DNA sequence encoding this CDR3. The CDR3 region is CASSLGRGETQYF. CDR3 DNA sequence: TGCGCCAGCAGCTTGGGTAGAGGTGAGACCCAGTACTTC. The rearrangement uses TRBV5-1 and TRBJ2-5; D is unresolved. CDR1 is SGHRS and CDR2 is YFSETQ in the germline V gene. The CDR3 has 13 amino acids. Trimming shortened V by 0 bases and J by 5 bases, and 8 bases separated the two germline ends.

J is TRBJ2-3 and V is TRBV2; weak D call: TRBD2 (5 bases). The CDR3 has 11 amino acids. CDR1 and CDR2 (germline): SNHLY, FYNNEI. V shed 5 bases and J shed 6 bases, with 6 bases lying between them. The CDR3 DNA is TGTGCCAGCAGTTCGGGGGATACGCAGTATTTT. It specifies CASSSGDTQYF.

The chain carries TRBV18 and TRBJ2-7; TRBD2 is a possible D gene (7 bases). V lost 3 bases, J lost 7 bases, and 16 bases lay in between. The CDR3 contains 14 residues. The germline gives CDR1 KGHSH, CDR2 LQKENI. CDR3 sequence (DNA): TGTGCCAGCTCACCGGGGGGGCCGGGGCGAGAGCAGTACTTC. Its translation is CASSPGGPGREQYF.

The chain employs TRBV6-5 and TRBJ1-3; the D is unclear. V was pared by 2 bases and J by 0 bases, with 11 bases between. CDR3 length equals 16 residues. Germline V gives CDR1 MNHEY, CDR2 SVGAGI. Here the CDR3 DNA reads TGTGCCAGCAGTTACCGGGGATTAGGCTCTGGAAACACCATATATTTT. Its protein is CASSYRGLGSGNTIYF.

This chain joins TRBV11-2 and TRBJ2-7; weak D call: TRBD1 (7 bases). This CDR3 comprises 16 residues. V dropped 5 bases and J dropped 2 bases, with 19 bases sitting between them. The germline CDR1 and CDR2 sequences are SGHAT and FQNNGV. CDR3 protein: CASSHRGTAHTYEQYF. The CDR3 nucleotides read TGTGCCAGCAGCCATCGCGGGACAGCCCACACCTACGAGCAGTACTTC.

The chain combines TRBV25-1 with TRBJ2-5; D ambiguous. Germline CDR1 reads MGHDK; CDR2 reads SYGVNS. V lost 4 bases to trimming and J lost 0 bases, with 6 bases between them. This CDR3 spans 13 amino acids. The chain's CDR3 is CASSVPNQETQYF. CDR3 coding DNA: TGTGCCAGCAGTGTGCCCAACCAAGAGACCCAGTACTTC.

Of note for this clone: The same CDR3 can be traced to other DNA sequences in this sample. V usage is TRBV18 and J usage is TRBJ1-1; D remains ambiguous. Trimming stripped 0 bases from V and 0 bases from J, with 8 bases between. The CDR3 is 15 amino acids. The V gene's germline CDR1 is KGHSH and CDR2 LQKENI. CDR3 coding DNA: TGTGCCAGCTCACCACCCACGGTTCTGAACACTGAAGCTTTCTTT. The encoded protein is CASSPPTVLNTEAFF.

The gene calls are TRBV6-6 and TRBJ2-7; a weak D match, TRBD2 (5 bases). The germline V and J ends were trimmed by 8 bases and 2 bases, with 13 bases remaining between them. This CDR3 contains 13 residues. The germline V gene encodes CDR1 MNHNY and CDR2 SVGAGI (reference sequence). CDR3 DNA: TGTGCCAGCCGGAGAGAGGGCGCCTACGAGCAGTACTTC. Translated, it gives CASRREGAYEQYF.

This clone was detected once. The chain recombines TRBV2 with TRBJ1-5; 9 nucleotides agree with TRBD1. Germline V gives CDR1 SNHLY, CDR2 FYNNEI. V shed 5 bases and J 7 bases; nucleotides not matched to a gene: 6. The CDR3 is 14 amino acids. The CDR3 nucleotides are TGTGCCAGCAGTCTACAGGGGGCTTGGCAGCCCCAGCATTTT. Translation: CASSLQGAWQPQHF.

In its sample, this clone was seen a few times. This chain uses TRBV28 with TRBJ1-1; D is uncertain. From germline, CDR1 is MDHEN and CDR2 SYDVKM. V was cut by 3 bases and J by 1 base, with 6 bases left in between. The CDR3 covers 13 residues. The CDR3 region is CASSFSRNTEAFF. CDR3 nucleotides: TGTGCCAGCAGTTTTTCCCGGAACACTGAAGCTTTCTTT. Full variable domain (remainder filled in from reference TRBV28 and TRBJ1-1): DVKVTQSSRYLVKRTGEKVFLECVQDMDHENMFWYRQDPGLGLRLIYFSYDVKMKEKGDIPEGYSVSREKKERFSLILESASTNQTSMYLCASSFSRNTEAFFGQGTRLTVV.

Points on this clone: At one boundary the junction diverges from the germline segment, which might be a read error. The rearrangement joins TRBV29-1 to TRBJ1-2, with 7 bases identical to TRBD1. The length of the CDR3 is 16 residues. CDR1 and CDR2 from the germline V gene are SQVTM and ANQGSEA. CDR3 DNA sequence: TGCAGCGTGGAAGTAGAGACAGGGAAAAGGGGCTATGGCTACACCTTC. This sequence encodes CSVEVETGKRGYGYTF.

The chain uses TRBV28 and TRBJ2-7, with 7 bases identical to TRBD1. The V segment lost 7 bases and the J segment 3 bases; nucleotides outside the gene matches: 3. Germline V gene lookup returns CDR1 MDHEN and CDR2 SYDVKM. The CDR3 length is 12 residues. The DNA for the CDR3 is TGTGCCAGCACGGGACAGCACTACGAGCAGTACTTC. This sequence encodes CASTGQHYEQYF.

CDR3: CASSLEAGVENSPLHF. The DNA for the CDR3 is TGTGCCAGCAGCTTAGAGGCGGGGGTCGAGAATTCACCCCTCCACTTT. The V and J genes are TRBV11-2 and TRBJ1-6, with D possibly being TRBD1 (5 bases). The CDR3 length is 16 residues. V lost 0 bases and J 7 bases, leaving 13 bases between the germline ends. CDR1 is SGHAT, CDR2 FQNNGV, per germline.

The chain employs TRBV19 and TRBJ2-1; 7 bases map to TRBD1. With 2 bases clipped from V and 8 bases from J, the junction kept 9 bases outside the gene matches. CDR3 length: 15 amino acids. Germline values: CDR1 LNHDA, CDR2 SQIVND (reference sequence). CDR3: CASSIRGTAPHEQFF. CDR3 nucleotides: TGTGCCAGTAGTATAAGGGGGACAGCTCCCCATGAGCAGTTCTTC.

The rearrangement links TRBV18 to TRBJ1-1; D not resolved. Germline V CDR1 and CDR2: KGHSH, LQKENI. CDR3 size: 14 residues. V dropped 6 bases and J dropped 5 bases, with 16 bases sitting between them. This CDR3 is CASSHPAGRTEAFF. The CDR3 nucleotides read TGTGCCAGCTCTCACCCCGCGGGGAGAACTGAAGCTTTCTTT. The variable domain in full, with the rest retrieved from reference TRBV18 and TRBJ1-1, is NAGVMQNPRHLVRRRGQEARLRCSPMKGHSHVYWYRQLPEEGLKFMVYLQKENIIDESGMPKERFSAEFPKEGPSILRIQQVVRGDSAAYFCASSHPAGRTEAFFGQGTRLTVV.

CDR3 loop: CASSQGLAGAGSTDTQYF. CDR3 coding DNA: TGTGCCAGCAGCCAGGGACTAGCGGGGGCTGGATCCACAGATACGCAGTATTTT. This chain uses TRBV5-4 with TRBJ2-3, with 14 bases aligning to TRBD2. J gave up 2 bases and V 4 bases, and 9 bases lay outside the gene matches. This CDR3 contains 18 residues. The V gene's germline CDR1 is SGHNT and CDR2 YYREEE (reference sequence).

The chain combines TRBV5-4 with TRBJ1-1; D not resolved. There are 15 residues in the CDR3. The germline V gene encodes CDR1 SGHNT and CDR2 YYREEE (reference sequence). The V end was cut by 4 bases, the J end by 8 bases, with 21 bases between. This CDR3 is CASSPPEMAPQEAFF. The CDR3 nucleotides read TGTGCCAGCAGCCCGCCCGAGATGGCCCCTCAAGAAGCTTTCTTT.

Comments on this clone: The same CDR3 can be traced to other DNA sequences in this sample. The rearrangement joins TRBV18 to TRBJ2-3, with 10 bases that match TRBD2. The CDR3 has 15 amino acids. Germline loops: CDR1 KGHSH, CDR2 LQKENI. Losses at the gene ends were 3 bases for V and 1 base for J; bases not matched to a gene: 1. This CDR3 is CASSPLAGGTDTQYF. The CDR3 nucleotides are TGTGCCAGCTCACCTCTAGCGGGGGGCACAGATACGCAGTATTTT.

Turning to this clone: Other DNA sequences in this specimen translate into the identical CDR3. This sequence joins TRBV6-1 and TRBJ2-7, with 9 bases fitting TRBD1. Germline CDR1 reads MNHNS; CDR2 reads SASEGT. Germline trimming cut 6 bases from V and 3 bases from J; bases unmatched to any gene: 3. The CDR3 sequence is 13 residues long. The DNA for the CDR3 is TGTGCCAGCAGCGGACAGGGGCTCTACGAGCAGTACTTC. Residues: CASSGQGLYEQYF.

V usage is TRBV5-1 and J usage is TRBJ2-7; tentative D call: TRBD2 (5 bases). This CDR3 has 14 amino acids. The ends were cut back, 6 bases at V and 6 bases at J, with 19 bases in the middle. Germline CDR1 SGHRS, CDR2 YFSETQ. In nucleotides, the CDR3 is TGCGCCAGCACCATCGGACTGACTCTGGGCGAGCAGTACTTC. Translation gives CASTIGLTLGEQYF.

The gene calls are TRBV7-8 and TRBJ1-3, with D hard to call. V was cut by 3 bases and J by 0 bases, with 9 bases left in between. Germline V gene lookup returns CDR1 SGHVS and CDR2 FQNEAQ. CDR3 length: 15 amino acids. The CDR3 here is CASSFLGSSGNTIYF. The CDR3 DNA sequence: TGTGCCAGCAGCTTTCTAGGGAGCTCTGGAAACACCATATATTTT.